The T cell receptor (beta chain) described here comes from a study of T cells in localized non-small cell lung cancer. Study-wide results and limits: Peak T cell clonality was found in uninvolved adjacent lung, exceeding tumor. Longer overall survival was seen with higher T cell density measured in blood. Detection in adjacent lung was observed for a median about 56 of the top 100 tumor clones. Investigators sequenced only a single tumor region, leaving heterogeneity possible.

Points on this clone: Its cognate antigen is unknown.

Profiling relied on immunoSEQ multiplex PCR, and the TCRdb table lists in-frame clones only, not all of them. The sample consists of some 13,000 clones, 83% of them appearing once. The sample here was peripheral blood, taken before any cancer treatment. This TCR was recovered from a male donor aged 60 or older with stage I lung adenocarcinoma.

The CDR3 is CATSRQYETGPNYGYTF. The CDR3 DNA sequence: TGTGCCACCAGCAGACAGTACGAGACAGGACCTAACTATGGCTACACCTTC. The genes are TRBV15 and TRBJ1-2; tentative D call: TRBD1 (6 bases). There are 17 residues in the CDR3. Germline CDR1 is LNHNV and CDR2 is YYDKDF (reference sequence). V lost 2 bases and J lost 0, with 16 bases in between.